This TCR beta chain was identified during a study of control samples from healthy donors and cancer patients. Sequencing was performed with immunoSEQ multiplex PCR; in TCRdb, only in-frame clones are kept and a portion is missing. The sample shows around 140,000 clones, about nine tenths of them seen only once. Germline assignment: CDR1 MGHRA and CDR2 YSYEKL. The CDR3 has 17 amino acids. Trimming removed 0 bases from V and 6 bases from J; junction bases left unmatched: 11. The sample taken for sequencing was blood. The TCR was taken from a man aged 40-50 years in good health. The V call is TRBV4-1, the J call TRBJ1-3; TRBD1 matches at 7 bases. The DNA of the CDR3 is TGCGCCAGCAGCCAAGATCGTGAGGGGGCTCAAGAAAACACCATATATTTT. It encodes CASSQDREGAQENTIYF.